The rows below give T cell receptor beta chains drawn from one sample of a study of blood T cell repertoires in COVID-19. Data came from immunoSEQ multiplex PCR; TCRdb stores just in-frame clones and leaves some out. The repertoire consists of fewer than 200,000 clones, with about four fifths occurring once and the leading ten covering 7% to 10%. The source material was peripheral blood. All receptors come from a woman between 55 and 75 years old with COVID-19, enrolled during active disease. CDR3s include the opening cysteine and the closing phenylalanine or tryptophan. The D gene is left open where the match is weak. Size is omitted from some rows. Given values are once, few, many or a class for expanded clones.

D gene: NA; V gene: TRBV27; clone size: NA; J gene: TRBJ1-2; CDR3 protein: CASSLQQAGGYTF; CDR3 DNA: TGTGCCAGCAGTTTACAACAGGCCGGGGGCTACACCTTC
D gene: TRBD2; V gene: TRBV19; clone size: NA; J gene: TRBJ2-1; CDR3 protein: CASSIDPGGYNEQFF; CDR3 DNA: TGTGCCAGTAGTATAGATCCGGGGGGCTACAATGAGCAGTTCTTC
D gene: TRBD1; V gene: TRBV11-2; clone size: NA; J gene: TRBJ2-3; CDR3 protein: CASRPRGPTDTQYF; CDR3 DNA: TGTGCCAGCAGGCCCAGGGGGCCGACAGATACGCAGTATTTT
D gene: NA; V gene: TRBV7-9; clone size: NA; J gene: TRBJ2-3; CDR3 protein: CASSPPGTDTQYF; CDR3 DNA: TGTGCCAGCAGCCCCCCCGGGACAGATACGCAGTATTTT
D gene: TRBD1; V gene: TRBV2; clone size: few; J gene: TRBJ1-5; CDR3 protein: CASGTGVSQPQHF; CDR3 DNA: TGTGCCAGCGGGACAGGGGTCAGTCAGCCCCAGCATTTT
D gene: NA; V gene: TRBV12-3/TRBV12-4; clone size: few; J gene: TRBJ2-3; CDR3 protein: CATGHLLTDTQYF; CDR3 DNA: TGTGCCACAGGACACTTACTCACAGATACGCAGTATTTT
D gene: NA; V gene: TRBV28; clone size: NA; J gene: TRBJ1-6; CDR3 protein: CASSADMSSYNSPLHF; CDR3 DNA: TGTGCCAGCAGTGCGGACATGAGCTCCTATAATTCACCCCTCCACTTT
D gene: NA; V gene: TRBV24-1; clone size: NA; J gene: TRBJ1-1; CDR3 protein: CATSAQGKGMNTEAFF; CDR3 DNA: TGTGCCACCAGTGCGCAGGGAAAAGGGATGAACACTGAAGCTTTCTTT
D gene: NA; V gene: TRBV7-3; clone size: NA; J gene: TRBJ2-1; CDR3 protein: CASSLTGQGEQFF; CDR3 DNA: TGTGCCAGCAGCTTAACGGGGCAAGGTGAGCAGTTCTTC
D gene: TRBD1; V gene: TRBV7-2; clone size: NA; J gene: TRBJ1-1; CDR3 protein: CASSLYGDRNTEAFF; CDR3 DNA: TGTGCCAGCAGCTTATACGGGGACAGGAACACTGAAGCTTTCTTT
D gene: NA; V gene: TRBV14; clone size: few; J gene: TRBJ1-2; CDR3 protein: CASSQVGAYGYTF; CDR3 DNA: TGTGCCAGCAGCCAAGTGGGCGCGTATGGCTACACCTTC
D gene: TRBD2; V gene: TRBV18; clone size: NA; J gene: TRBJ2-7; CDR3 protein: CASSALLNSGTSGYEQYF; CDR3 DNA: TGTGCCAGCTCAGCGCTACTAAACTCCGGGACTAGCGGCTACGAGCAGTACTTC
D gene: NA; V gene: TRBV19; clone size: once; J gene: TRBJ1-2; CDR3 protein: CASTQGQANYGYTF; CDR3 DNA: TGTGCCAGTACCCAGGGGCAAGCTAACTATGGCTACACCTTC
D gene: NA; V gene: TRBV28; clone size: NA; J gene: TRBJ1-1; CDR3 protein: CASSFREGLDGAFF; CDR3 DNA: TGTGCCAGCAGTTTCAGGGAAGGCCTCGATGGAGCTTTCTTT
D gene: TRBD2; V gene: TRBV7-2; clone size: NA; J gene: TRBJ2-2; CDR3 protein: CASSSNSGRADGELFF; CDR3 DNA: TGTGCCAGCAGCTCCAACAGCGGGAGGGCGGACGGGGAGCTGTTTTTT
D gene: NA; V gene: TRBV5-1; clone size: NA; J gene: TRBJ1-6; CDR3 protein: CASSLNPGVGNSPLHF; CDR3 DNA: TGCGCCAGCAGCTTAAACCCAGGGGTTGGGAATTCACCCCTCCACTTT
D gene: NA; V gene: TRBV18; clone size: NA; J gene: TRBJ1-3; CDR3 protein: CASSPPGGSGNTIYF; CDR3 DNA: TGTGCCAGCTCACCACCGGGGGGTTCTGGAAACACCATATATTTT
D gene: NA; V gene: TRBV7-8; clone size: NA; J gene: TRBJ1-2; CDR3 protein: CASSTQGVANYGYTF; CDR3 DNA: TGTGCCAGCAGCACCCAGGGTGTAGCTAACTATGGCTACACCTTC
D gene: NA; V gene: TRBV2; clone size: NA; J gene: TRBJ1-1; CDR3 protein: CASSDGENTEAFF; CDR3 DNA: TGTGCCAGCAGTGACGGGGAGAACACTGAAGCTTTCTTT
D gene: TRBD1; V gene: TRBV9; clone size: once; J gene: TRBJ1-6; CDR3 protein: CASSFGTDDNSPLHF; CDR3 DNA: TGTGCCAGCAGCTTCGGGACAGACGATAATTCACCCCTCCACTTT
D gene: NA; V gene: TRBV6-6; clone size: few; J gene: TRBJ1-1; CDR3 protein: CASRWAGNTEAFF; CDR3 DNA: TGTGCCAGCAGGTGGGCCGGGAACACTGAAGCTTTCTTT
D gene: NA; V gene: TRBV9; clone size: NA; J gene: TRBJ1-2; CDR3 protein: CASRRPSEGYGYTF; CDR3 DNA: TGTGCCAGCAGGAGGCCGAGTGAAGGCTATGGCTACACCTTC
D gene: TRBD2; V gene: TRBV6-2/TRBV6-3; clone size: NA; J gene: TRBJ2-1; CDR3 protein: CASSYSTSGLTYNEQFF; CDR3 DNA: TGTGCCAGCAGTTACTCGACTAGCGGGCTTACCTACAATGAGCAGTTCTTC
D gene: NA; V gene: TRBV3-1/TRBV3-2; clone size: NA; J gene: TRBJ2-5; CDR3 protein: CASSYDWRETQYF; CDR3 DNA: TGTGCCAGCAGCTACGATTGGCGGGAGACCCAGTACTTC
D gene: TRBD1; V gene: TRBV6-5; clone size: NA; J gene: TRBJ2-7; CDR3 protein: CASSTHGTGVNEQYF; CDR3 DNA: TGTGCCAGCAGTACCCACGGGACAGGGGTTAACGAGCAGTACTTC
D gene: TRBD1; V gene: TRBV5-4; clone size: NA; J gene: TRBJ2-1; CDR3 protein: CASSLVGGPYNEQFF; CDR3 DNA: TGTGCCAGCAGCTTGGTAGGGGGCCCCTACAATGAGCAGTTCTTC
D gene: NA; V gene: TRBV19; clone size: NA; J gene: TRBJ1-5; CDR3 protein: CASSNAVPEVGNQPQHF; CDR3 DNA: TGTGCCAGTAGTAACGCGGTTCCCGAGGTGGGCAATCAGCCCCAGCATTTT
D gene: NA; V gene: TRBV6-6; clone size: NA; J gene: TRBJ1-1; CDR3 protein: CASSYSTTAEAFF; CDR3 DNA: TGTGCCAGCAGTTACTCGACAACAGCTGAAGCTTTCTTT
D gene: TRBD2; V gene: TRBV20-1; clone size: few; J gene: TRBJ2-1; CDR3 protein: CSASAGRAYNEQFF; CDR3 DNA: TGCAGTGCTAGTGCCGGGAGGGCGTACAATGAGCAGTTCTTC
D gene: NA; V gene: TRBV18; clone size: NA; J gene: TRBJ2-3; CDR3 protein: CASSPSSTDTQYF; CDR3 DNA: TGTGCCAGCTCACCAAGCAGCACAGATACGCAGTATTTT
D gene: NA; V gene: TRBV5-1; clone size: NA; J gene: TRBJ2-1; CDR3 protein: CASSLGGNRNFYNEQFF; CDR3 DNA: TGCGCCAGCAGCTTAGGGGGTAACCGTAACTTTTACAATGAGCAGTTCTTC
D gene: NA; V gene: TRBV6-5; clone size: once; J gene: TRBJ2-5; CDR3 protein: CASSFRQVTETQYF; CDR3 DNA: TGTGCCAGCAGTTTTAGACAGGTCACGGAGACCCAGTACTTC
D gene: TRBD1; V gene: TRBV19; clone size: NA; J gene: TRBJ2-1; CDR3 protein: CASREQGAQGSFEQFF; CDR3 DNA: TGTGCCAGTAGGGAACAGGGGGCGCAGGGCTCGTTTGAGCAGTTCTTC
D gene: NA; V gene: TRBV7-9; clone size: NA; J gene: TRBJ1-1; CDR3 protein: CASSFSGEEAFF; CDR3 DNA: TGTGCCAGCAGCTTTTCGGGGGAAGAAGCTTTCTTT
D gene: TRBD1; V gene: TRBV28; clone size: NA; J gene: TRBJ2-4; CDR3 protein: CASSRSGTAPTPQYF; CDR3 DNA: TGTGCCAGCAGTCGATCCGGGACAGCCCCGACCCCTCAGTACTTC
D gene: NA; V gene: TRBV25-1; clone size: NA; J gene: TRBJ1-6; CDR3 protein: CASSSSRGVNSPLHF; CDR3 DNA: TGTGCCAGCAGCTCATCGCGGGGGGTTAATTCACCCCTCCACTTT
D gene: NA; V gene: TRBV27; clone size: NA; J gene: TRBJ2-1; CDR3 protein: CASSLARGTDKQFF; CDR3 DNA: TGTGCCAGCAGTTTAGCCCGGGGGACGGACAAGCAGTTCTTC
D gene: NA; V gene: TRBV7-9; clone size: NA; J gene: TRBJ1-1; CDR3 protein: CASSSLSGSEAFF; CDR3 DNA: TGTGCCAGCAGCTCGCTGTCAGGATCTGAAGCTTTCTTT
D gene: TRBD1; V gene: TRBV28; clone size: NA; J gene: TRBJ1-2; CDR3 protein: CASSPRTGGRLNYGYTF; CDR3 DNA: TGTGCCAGCAGTCCTCGGACAGGGGGCCGATTAAACTATGGCTACACCTTC
D gene: NA; V gene: TRBV19; clone size: NA; J gene: TRBJ2-7; CDR3 protein: CASSSSGMKSWEQYF; CDR3 DNA: TGTGCCAGTAGTTCCTCCGGGATGAAATCTTGGGAGCAGTACTTC
D gene: TRBD2; V gene: TRBV19; clone size: once; J gene: TRBJ2-3; CDR3 protein: CASSNRGGAGTDTQYF; CDR3 DNA: TGTGCCAGTAGTAACCGCGGGGGGGCAGGCACAGATACGCAGTATTTT
D gene: TRBD2; V gene: TRBV7-3; clone size: few; J gene: TRBJ2-3; CDR3 protein: CASSRSGRKTDTQYF; CDR3 DNA: TGTGCCAGCAGCCGGAGCGGGAGGAAAACAGATACGCAGTATTTT
D gene: NA; V gene: TRBV19; clone size: NA; J gene: TRBJ2-7; CDR3 protein: CASSSTTSSYEQYF; CDR3 DNA: TGTGCCAGTAGTAGCACTACGAGCTCCTACGAGCAGTACTTC
D gene: TRBD1; V gene: TRBV9; clone size: NA; J gene: TRBJ1-6; CDR3 protein: CASSPADRVNSPLHF; CDR3 DNA: TGTGCCAGCAGCCCCGCGGACAGGGTGAATTCACCCCTCCACTTT
D gene: TRBD1; V gene: TRBV4-3; clone size: once; J gene: TRBJ2-2; CDR3 protein: CASSRGQGGNTGELFF; CDR3 DNA: TGCGCCAGCAGCCGGGGACAGGGGGGTAACACCGGGGAGCTGTTTTTT
D gene: TRBD1; V gene: TRBV27; clone size: NA; J gene: TRBJ1-6; CDR3 protein: CASSLSGTGGSYNSPLHF; CDR3 DNA: TGTGCCAGCAGTTTATCCGGGACAGGGGGATCCTATAATTCACCCCTCCACTTT
D gene: TRBD2; V gene: TRBV7-2; clone size: NA; J gene: TRBJ2-3; CDR3 protein: CASSTTSGRASYTQYF; CDR3 DNA: TGTGCCAGCAGCACTACTAGCGGGAGGGCCTCGTATACGCAGTATTTT
D gene: TRBD2; V gene: TRBV6-5; clone size: NA; J gene: TRBJ2-1; CDR3 protein: CASNWGAGGINEQFF; CDR3 DNA: TGTGCCAGCAACTGGGGAGCGGGGGGGATCAATGAGCAGTTCTTC
D gene: NA; V gene: TRBV24-1; clone size: NA; J gene: TRBJ2-1; CDR3 protein: CATSDPGGSSYNEQFF; CDR3 DNA: TGTGCCACCAGTGATCCGGGTGGAAGCTCCTACAATGAGCAGTTCTTC
D gene: TRBD1; V gene: TRBV29-1; clone size: once; J gene: TRBJ1-2; CDR3 protein: CSVDGTGQAGYTF; CDR3 DNA: TGCAGCGTTGACGGGACAGGGCAGGCTGGCTACACCTTC
D gene: TRBD2; V gene: TRBV7-9; clone size: NA; J gene: TRBJ2-5; CDR3 protein: CASRRGGAQETQYF; CDR3 DNA: TGTGCCAGCAGACGCGGGGGGGCCCAAGAGACCCAGTACTTC
D gene: NA; V gene: TRBV6-5; clone size: few; J gene: TRBJ2-2; CDR3 protein: CASSQMYTGELFF; CDR3 DNA: TGTGCCAGCAGTCAGATGTACACCGGGGAGCTGTTTTTT
D gene: TRBD2; V gene: TRBV19; clone size: NA; J gene: TRBJ2-1; CDR3 protein: CASSIDLRGLAGVSDEQFF; CDR3 DNA: TGTGCCAGTAGTATAGATTTACGGGGACTAGCGGGAGTATCCGATGAGCAGTTCTTC
D gene: NA; V gene: TRBV5-4; clone size: NA; J gene: TRBJ2-5; CDR3 protein: CASWTVGGETQYF; CDR3 DNA: TGTGCCAGTTGGACAGTGGGTGGAGAGACCCAGTACTTC
D gene: NA; V gene: TRBV19; clone size: NA; J gene: TRBJ2-1; CDR3 protein: CASSWSSGYNEQFF; CDR3 DNA: TGTGCCAGTTCTTGGAGTAGCGGCTACAATGAGCAGTTCTTC
D gene: TRBD1; V gene: TRBV5-4; clone size: NA; J gene: TRBJ1-2; CDR3 protein: CASSSLDRDYGYTF; CDR3 DNA: TGTGCCAGCAGCTCCTTGGACAGGGACTATGGCTACACCTTC